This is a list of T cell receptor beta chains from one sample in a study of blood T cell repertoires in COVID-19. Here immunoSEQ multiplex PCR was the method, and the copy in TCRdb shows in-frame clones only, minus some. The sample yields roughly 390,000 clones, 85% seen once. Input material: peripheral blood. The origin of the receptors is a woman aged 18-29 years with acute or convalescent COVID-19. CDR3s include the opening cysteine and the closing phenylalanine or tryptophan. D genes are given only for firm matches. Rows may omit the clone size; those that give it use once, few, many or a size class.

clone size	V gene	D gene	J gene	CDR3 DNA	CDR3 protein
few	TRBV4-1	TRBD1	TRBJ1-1	TGCGCCAGCAGCCACCTACGACAGGGTGGAAACACTGAAGCTTTCTTT	CASSHLRQGGNTEAFF
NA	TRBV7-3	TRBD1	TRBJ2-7	TGTGCCAGCAGCTCCTCAGGGGGATACTCCTACGAGCAGTACTTC	CASSSSGGYSYEQYF
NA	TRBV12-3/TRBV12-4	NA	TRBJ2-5	TGTGCCAGCAGCCCGGACACCCAAGAGACCCAGTACTTC	CASSPDTQETQYF
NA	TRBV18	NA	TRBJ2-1	TGTGCCAGCTCACCAACTTTACAGGAACGGTCCTACAATGAGCAGTTCTTC	CASSPTLQERSYNEQFF
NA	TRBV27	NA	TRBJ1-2	TGTGCCAGCAGTTTAGGGGGGTCCCACATCTATGGCTACACCTTC	CASSLGGSHIYGYTF
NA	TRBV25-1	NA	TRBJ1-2	TGTGCCAGCAGTGTAGGAGCTGGCTACACCTTC	CASSVGAGYTF
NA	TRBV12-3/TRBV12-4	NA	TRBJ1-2	TGTGCCAGCAGTTTTGGGGGCGCCTATGGCTACACCTTC	CASSFGGAYGYTF
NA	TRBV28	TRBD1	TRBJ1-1	TGTGCCAGCCCCCCCAGGAAGGGGGCCATGAACACTGAAGCTTTCTTT	CASPPRKGAMNTEAFF
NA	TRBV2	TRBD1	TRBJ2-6	TGTGCCTGTACAGGGGGAGCCAACGTCCTGACTTTC	CACTGGANVLTF
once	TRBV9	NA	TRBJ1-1	TGTGCCAGCAGCGTTAGCTCCACCATGAACACTGAAGCTTTCTTT	CASSVSSTMNTEAFF
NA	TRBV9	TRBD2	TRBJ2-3	TGTGCCAGCAGCGTAGCTCCTAGCGGGAGCGATACGCAGTATTTT	CASSVAPSGSDTQYF
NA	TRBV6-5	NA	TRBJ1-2	TGTGCCAGCAGTTACTCGTACAGGGCGGATGGCTACACCTTC	CASSYSYRADGYTF
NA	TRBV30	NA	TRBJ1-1	TGTGCCTGGAGTGTTGGGACTTGGGGCACTGAAGCTTTCTTT	CAWSVGTWGTEAFF
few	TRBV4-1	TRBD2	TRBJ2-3	TGCGCCAGCAGCCAAGATTCGGGGGGAGATACGCAGTATTTT	CASSQDSGGDTQYF
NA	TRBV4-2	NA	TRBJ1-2	TGTGCCAGCAGCCAAGAATTTCGTGGCTACACCTTC	CASSQEFRGYTF
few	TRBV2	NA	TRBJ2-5	TGTGCCAGCAGTTGGGGCAGCCAAGAGACCCAGTACTTC	CASSWGSQETQYF
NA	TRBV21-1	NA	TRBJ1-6	TGTGCCAGGGACAGGGTCTCGTCACCCCTCCACTTT	CARDRVSSPLHF
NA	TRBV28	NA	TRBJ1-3	TGTGCCAGCACCCTCACACCAGGGGATTTGAACACCATATATTTT	CASTLTPGDLNTIYF
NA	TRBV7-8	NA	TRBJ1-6	TGTGCCAGCAGCTTAGGTCCGGGGGGGCGTAGGGCTTCACCCCTCCACTTT	CASSLGPGGRRASPLHF
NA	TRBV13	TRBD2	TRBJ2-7	TGTGCCAGCAGCTCTAGCGGGATGAATGGCGAGCAGTACTTC	CASSSSGMNGEQYF
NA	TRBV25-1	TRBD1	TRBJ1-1	TGTGCCAGCAGTGGCCTGGGACAGGGAAACACTGAAGCTTTCTTT	CASSGLGQGNTEAFF
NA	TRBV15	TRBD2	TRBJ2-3	TGTGCCACCAGCAGAGATGGGGGGGACGGTGCCACAGATACGCAGTATTTT	CATSRDGGDGATDTQYF
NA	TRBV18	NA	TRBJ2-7	TGTGCCAGCTCACCACCACAGGGTGCCTACGAGCAGTACTTC	CASSPPQGAYEQYF
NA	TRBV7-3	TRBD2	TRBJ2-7	TGTGCCAGCAGCTTAGTTGGGCCCGGGCTAGCGGGAGTAATTTCCTACGAGCAGTACTTC	CASSLVGPGLAGVISYEQYF
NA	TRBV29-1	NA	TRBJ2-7	TGCAGCGTTGGCGACTCGCCCCCTACCTACGAGCAGTACTTC	CSVGDSPPTYEQYF
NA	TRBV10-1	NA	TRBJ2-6	TGCGCCAGCAGTGAGTCGAGATTTGGGGCCAACGTCCTGACTTTC	CASSESRFGANVLTF
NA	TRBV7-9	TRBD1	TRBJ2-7	TGTGCCAGCAGCCAGACAGGGGTAACCTACGAGCAGTACTTC	CASSQTGVTYEQYF
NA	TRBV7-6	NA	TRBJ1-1	TGTGCCAGCAGCCCTTTGAAGGGGCTGAACACTGAAGCTTTCTTT	CASSPLKGLNTEAFF
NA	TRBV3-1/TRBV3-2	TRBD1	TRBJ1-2	TGTGCCAGCAGCCAAATTCTCACAGGGGGGGGTAACTATGGCTACACCTTC	CASSQILTGGGNYGYTF
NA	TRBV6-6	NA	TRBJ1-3	TGTGCCAGCAGTCCCCCGGGGACTTGGTCGTCTGGAAACACCATATATTTT	CASSPPGTWSSGNTIYF
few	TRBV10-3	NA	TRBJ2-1	TGTGCCACCGGGGTACTCCATGAGCAGTTCTTC	CATGVLHEQFF
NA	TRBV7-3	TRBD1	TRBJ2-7	TGTGCCAGCAGCTTAACCGGGACAGGGAACCCCTACGAGCAGTACTTC	CASSLTGTGNPYEQYF
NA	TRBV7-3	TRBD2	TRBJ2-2	TGTGCCAGCAGCCCGCGCGGGAGGTGGGGCACCGGGGAGCTGTTTTTT	CASSPRGRWGTGELFF
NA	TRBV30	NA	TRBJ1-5	TGTGCCTGGAGTACGGGGGGCGCGGATCAGCCCCAGCATTTT	CAWSTGGADQPQHF
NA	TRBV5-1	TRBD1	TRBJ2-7	TGCGCCAGCAGCTTGGATGGGACAGAACACTACGAGCAGTACTTC	CASSLDGTEHYEQYF
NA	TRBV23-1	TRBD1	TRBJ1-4	TGCGCCAGCAGTAAACACGGGACAGGGGTCGAAAAACTGTTTTTT	CASSKHGTGVEKLFF
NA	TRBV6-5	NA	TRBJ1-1	TGTGCCAGCAGCAACTGGAGGGTGAACACTGAAGCTTTCTTT	CASSNWRVNTEAFF
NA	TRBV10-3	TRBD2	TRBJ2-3	TGTGCCATCAGTGGGACTAGCGGGGGAGATACGCAGTATTTT	CAISGTSGGDTQYF
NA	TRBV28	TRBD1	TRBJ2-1	TGTGCCAGCAGTCTCTATCGACAGGGTAGTACTGAGCAGTTCTTC	CASSLYRQGSTEQFF
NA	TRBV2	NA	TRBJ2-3	TGTGCCAGCAATCGGGAAGGTTCAGATACGCAGTATTTT	CASNREGSDTQYF
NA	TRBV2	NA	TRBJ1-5	TGTGCCAGCAGTGAAGCTATAGATATTAGCAATCAGCCCCAGCATTTT	CASSEAIDISNQPQHF
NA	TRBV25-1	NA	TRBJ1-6	TGTGCCAGCAGTGAAATAACAGATAATTCACCCCTCCACTTT	CASSEITDNSPLHF
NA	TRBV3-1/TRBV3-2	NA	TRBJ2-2	TGTGCCAGCAGCCAAGGGACAGGGAGGGCTTTCCGGGAGCTGTTTTTT	CASSQGTGRAFRELFF
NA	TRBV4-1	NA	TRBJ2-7	TGCGCCAGCAGCCAAGGGGCCCGAGCCTCCTACGAGCAGTACTTC	CASSQGARASYEQYF
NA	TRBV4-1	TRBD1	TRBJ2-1	TGCGCCAGCAGCCACCCGTTACAGGGGGCAAATGAGCAGTTCTTC	CASSHPLQGANEQFF
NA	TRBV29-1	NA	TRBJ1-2	TGCAGCGTTGTAGCCCTGGCTGGCGGCTACACCTTC	CSVVALAGGYTF
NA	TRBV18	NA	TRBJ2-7	TGTGCCAGCTCACCGAGGTTGTACGAGCAGTACTTC	CASSPRLYEQYF
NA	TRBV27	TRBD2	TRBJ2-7	TGTGCCAGCAGTTTTGCTAGCGGTACCTACGAGCAGTACTTC	CASSFASGTYEQYF
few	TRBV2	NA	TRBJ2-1	TGTGCCAGTTCGAGGGGGGGTAAGCAGTTCTTC	CASSRGGKQFF
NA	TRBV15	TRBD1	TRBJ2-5	TGTGCCACCAGCAGAGATCTAACAGGGGTCCAAGAGACCCAGTACTTC	CATSRDLTGVQETQYF
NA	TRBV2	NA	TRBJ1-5	TGTGCCAGCAGTGACAACAGGCTCAATCAGCCCCAGCATTTT	CASSDNRLNQPQHF
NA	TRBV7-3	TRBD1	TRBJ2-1	TGTGCCAGCAGCTCTCAGGGGGTAGGGAATGAGCAGTTCTTC	CASSSQGVGNEQFF
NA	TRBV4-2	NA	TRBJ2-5	TGTGCCAGCAGCCTCCTCCGGGAGAGGGAAGAGACCCAGTACTTC	CASSLLREREETQYF